This T cell receptor (beta chain) was sequenced in a study of blood T cells in healthy people across ages. The study, taken as a whole, reports: Whereas aged donors had fewer naive CD4+ cells, long-lived donors had more of them and higher diversity.

A second PCR of roughly 7 to 11 cycles used a sample-barcoded 5' primer and a J-beta primer mix. MiXCR, run by TCRdb on the 5' RACE reads, gives a single entry per CDR3 protein. The sample comprises roughly 1,500,000 distinct CDR3 sequences, roughly 40% of which are singletons, and around 8% rests with the top ten. The V gene lost 0 bases and the J gene lost 6 bases, with 14 bases spanning the gap. The CDR3 sequence is 15 residues long. In germline, CDR1 is MNHEY, CDR2 SVGAGI. This clonotype was detected a few times. Its cognate antigen is unknown. There were at least 5.5 micrograms of total RNA extracted from every sample.

The clonotype comes from a woman aged 18-29 years in good health. The sample taken for sequencing was blood. V is TRBV6-5 and J is TRBJ1-2, with D perhaps matching TRBD1 (6 bases). The CDR3 reads CASSYSGGRLDGYTF. CDR3 nucleotide sequence: TGTGCCAGCAGTTACTCGGGGGGCAGGTTAGATGGCTACACCTTC.